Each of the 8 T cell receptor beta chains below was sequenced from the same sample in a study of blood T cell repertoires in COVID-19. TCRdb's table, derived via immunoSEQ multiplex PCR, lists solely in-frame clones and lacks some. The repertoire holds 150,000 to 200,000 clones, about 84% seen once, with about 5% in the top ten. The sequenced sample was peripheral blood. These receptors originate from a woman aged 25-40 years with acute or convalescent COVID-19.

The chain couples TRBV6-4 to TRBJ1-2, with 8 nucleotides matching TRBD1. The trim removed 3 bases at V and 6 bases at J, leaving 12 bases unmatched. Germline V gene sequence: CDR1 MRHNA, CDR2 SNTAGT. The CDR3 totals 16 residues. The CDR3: CASSENMDRAYHGYTF. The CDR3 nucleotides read TGTGCCAGCAGTGAGAATATGGACAGGGCGTATCATGGCTACACCTTC.

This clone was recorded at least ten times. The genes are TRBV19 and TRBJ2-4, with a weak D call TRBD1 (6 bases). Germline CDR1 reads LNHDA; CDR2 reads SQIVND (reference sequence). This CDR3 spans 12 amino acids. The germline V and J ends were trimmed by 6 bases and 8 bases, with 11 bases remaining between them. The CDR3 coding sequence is TGTGCCAGTAGGCAGGCAGGGGACATTCAGTACTTC. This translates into CASRQAGDIQYF.

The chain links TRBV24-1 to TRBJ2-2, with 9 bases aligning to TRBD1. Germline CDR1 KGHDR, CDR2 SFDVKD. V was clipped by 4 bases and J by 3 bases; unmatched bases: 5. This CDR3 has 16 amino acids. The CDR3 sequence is CATSDSGTGYTGELFF. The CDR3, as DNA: TGTGCCACCAGTGACTCCGGGACAGGGTACACCGGGGAGCTGTTTTTT.

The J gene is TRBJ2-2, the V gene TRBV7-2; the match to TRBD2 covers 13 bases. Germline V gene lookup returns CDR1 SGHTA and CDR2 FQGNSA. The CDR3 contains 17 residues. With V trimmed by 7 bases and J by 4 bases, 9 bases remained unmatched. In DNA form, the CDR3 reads TGTGCCAGCAACGGACTAGCGGGAGATCCTGCCACCGGGGAGCTGTTTTTT. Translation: CASNGLAGDPATGELFF.

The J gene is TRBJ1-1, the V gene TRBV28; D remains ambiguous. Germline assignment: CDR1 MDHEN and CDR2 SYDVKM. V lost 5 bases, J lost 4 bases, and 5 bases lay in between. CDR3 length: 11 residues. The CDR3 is CASSESTEAFF. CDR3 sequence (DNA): TGTGCCAGCAGTGAGAGCACTGAAGCTTTCTTT.

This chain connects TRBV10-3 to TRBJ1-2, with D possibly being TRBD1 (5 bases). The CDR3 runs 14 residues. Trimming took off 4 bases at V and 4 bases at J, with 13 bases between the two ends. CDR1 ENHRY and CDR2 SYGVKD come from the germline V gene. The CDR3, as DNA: TGTGCCATCAGTGCCCTGACAGATTTCTATGGCTACACCTTC. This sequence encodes CAISALTDFYGYTF.

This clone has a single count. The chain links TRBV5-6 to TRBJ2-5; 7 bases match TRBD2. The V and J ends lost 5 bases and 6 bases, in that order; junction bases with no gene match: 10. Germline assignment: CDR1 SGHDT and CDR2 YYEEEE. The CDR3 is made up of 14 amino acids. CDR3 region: CASRSGLVAQTQYF. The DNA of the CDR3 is TGTGCCAGCAGATCAGGACTAGTCGCCCAGACCCAGTACTTC.

CDR3 region: CASSLRGYFGYTF. DNA of the CDR3: TGTGCCAGTAGTTTGAGAGGGTACTTCGGCTACACCTTC. The chain is built from TRBV19 and TRBJ1-2; no firm D call. Germline V lookup: CDR1 LNHDA, CDR2 SQIVND (reference sequence). The V end was cut by 5 bases, the J end by 8 bases, with 15 bases between. This CDR3 is built from 13 residues.